This T cell receptor (beta chain) was captured in a study of regulatory T cells in long-lasting Graves disease. General study findings and limits: Gene preferences differed: TRBV28, TRBJ1-2, TRBJ2-5 in persistent cases. Those with persistent Graves' had less TCR diversity than newly diagnosed patients.

This clonotype was seen ten or more times. Antigen unknown. Trimming removed 5 bases at V and 6 bases at J, with 20 bases between. There are 15 residues in the CDR3. Per the germline V gene, CDR1 is SGHTA and CDR2 is FQGNSA. Time point reported: persistent/refractory GD, antithyroid drugs over 5 years with positive TRAb. With RNA extracted from PBMCs as input, the TCR library was made. Relying on iRepertoire HTBI primers and Arm-PCR of CDR3 regions, the team built TCR beta libraries. In the original workflow: Identification yielded 60 or so TRBV and around 15 TRBJ segments across samples. TCRdb re-analysed the multiplex PCR reads in MiXCR, keeping a single row per CDR3 protein. The V and J calls, along with clone size, are taken from TCRdb and not from the paper's own processing. The sample has approximately 290,000 distinct CDR3 sequences; 22% are singletons.

The specimen was peripheral blood mononuclear cells (PBMCs), collected when the disease was refractory, from a patient treated with antithyroid drugs. The chain combines TRBV7-2 with TRBJ2-7; D is unresolved. The receptor's source is a female donor with Graves disease. The CDR3 DNA sequence: TGTGCCAGCAGCCCCAATATGATGACTCTCGTCGAGCAGTACTTC. Translation gives CASSPNMMTLVEQYF.